Shown below are 32 T cell receptor beta chains from a single sample sequenced in a study of blood T cell repertoires in COVID-19. Clones were sequenced by immunoSEQ multiplex PCR, and TCRdb holds only the in-frame ones, with some missing. The sample has roughly 230,000 clones; roughly 90% are singletons. What was sequenced was peripheral blood. The receptors were gathered from a woman between 55 and 75 years old with COVID-19, enrolled during active disease.

The chain links TRBV27 to TRBJ1-1, with D perhaps matching TRBD1 (5 bases). The CDR3 length is 13 residues. Trimming removed 3 bases from V and 5 bases from J, with 10 bases in between. Germline CDR1 MNHEY, CDR2 SMNVEV (reference sequence). As DNA, the CDR3 is TGTGCCAGCAGTTTTGCAGGGCGAACTGAAGCTTTCTTT. Encoded protein: CASSFAGRTEAFF.

The V call is TRBV6-5, the J call TRBJ1-3; the match to TRBD1 covers 9 bases. Germline CDR1 reads MNHEY; CDR2 reads SVGAGI. The CDR3 is made up of 14 amino acids. V was clipped by 8 bases and J by 6 bases; unmatched bases: 8. CDR3 DNA sequence: TGTGCCAGCTCCCGGACAGGGGTGGAAAACACCATATATTTT. The encoded protein is CASSRTGVENTIYF.

This clone has just one count. The same CDR3 also results from other DNA sequences found in this sample. The CDR3 bases are TGTGCCAGTAGTATAGGGAGGGGCAGGCAAGAGACCCAGTACTTC. Amino acids: CASSIGRGRQETQYF. The chain couples TRBV19 to TRBJ2-5; a weak D match, TRBD2 (6 bases). V was pared by 1 base and J by 2 bases, with 11 bases between. Germline-derived CDR1 and CDR2 are LNHDA and SQIVND (reference sequence). CDR3 length: 15 amino acids. The full variable domain, rest sourced from reference TRBV19 and TRBJ2-5, is DGGITQSPKYLFRKEGQNVTLSCEQNLNHDAMYWYRQDPGQGLRLIYYSQIVNDFQKGDIAEGYSVSREKKESFPLTVTSAQKNPTAFYLCASSIGRGRQETQYFGPGTRLLVL.

The rearrangement uses TRBV4-2 and TRBJ1-4; weak D call: TRBD1 (5 bases). Germline-derived CDR1 and CDR2 are LGHNA and YNFKEQ. There are 14 residues in the CDR3. Trimming took off 3 bases at V and 4 bases at J, with 9 bases between the two ends. The CDR3 coding sequence is TGTGCCAGCAGCCATTCAGGGATTAATGAAAAACTGTTTTTT. Translation gives CASSHSGINEKLFF.

The rearrangement links TRBV10-2 to TRBJ1-1; D is undetermined. The CDR3 has 12 residues. V gave up 4 bases and J gave up 4 bases, with 7 bases separating them. Per the germline V gene, CDR1 is WSHSY and CDR2 is SAAADI. The chain's CDR3 is CASSGARTEAFF. The CDR3, as DNA: TGCGCCAGCAGTGGGGCGCGCACTGAAGCTTTCTTT.

The chain employs TRBV7-8 and TRBJ1-3; D possibly corresponds to TRBD1 (6 bases). Per the germline V gene, CDR1 is SGHVS and CDR2 is FQNEAQ. V was cut by 5 bases and J by 7 bases, with 21 bases left in between. The CDR3 runs 16 residues. The CDR3 sequence: CASSTSRGAQGNTIYF. The CDR3 coding sequence is TGTGCCAGCAGCACCTCTCGGGGCGCGCAGGGGAACACCATATATTTT.

In nucleotides, the CDR3 is TGTGCCAGCAGCTTGGGACAGGGACACGGAAACACCATATATTTT. Translating gives CASSLGQGHGNTIYF. The chain is built from TRBV5-4 and TRBJ1-3, with 7 bases that match TRBD1. This CDR3 contains 15 residues. Germline-derived CDR1 and CDR2 are SGHNT and YYREEE (reference sequence). J was trimmed by 4 bases and V by 0 bases; bases with no gene match: 4. Based on the CDR3 plus reference TRBV5-4 and TRBJ1-3, the full variable domain is ETGVTQSPTHLIKTRGQQVTLRCSSQSGHNTVSWYQQALGQGPQFIFQYYREEENGRGNFPPRFSGLQFPNYSSELNVNALELDDSALYLCASSLGQGHGNTIYFGEGSWLTVV.

The J gene is TRBJ2-7, the V gene TRBV27; maybe TRBD1 (6 bases). The germline V and J ends were trimmed by 6 bases and 2 bases, with 14 bases remaining between them. Germline-derived CDR1 and CDR2 are MNHEY and SMNVEV (reference sequence). The CDR3 runs 14 residues. Here the CDR3 reads CASSNSGQAYEQYF. CDR3 nucleotide sequence: TGTGCCAGCAGCAACTCGGGACAAGCCTACGAGCAGTACTTC.

V gene TRBV5-1 combines with J gene TRBJ2-3; D ambiguous. V lost 0 bases and J 3 bases, leaving 11 bases between the germline ends. The CDR3 has 15 residues. Germline CDR1 reads SGHRS; CDR2 reads YFSETQ. The CDR3: CASSLGIVETDTQYF. The CDR3 DNA follows: TGCGCCAGCAGCTTGGGAATCGTAGAGACAGATACGCAGTATTTT.

The chain links TRBV10-3 to TRBJ2-5; D may be TRBD1 (6 bases). Trimming removed 10 bases from V and 5 bases from J, with 14 bases in between. CDR3 length: 12 amino acids. Germline CDR1 and CDR2: ENHRY and SYGVKD. Here the CDR3 DNA reads TGTGCCACCCGCAGGGGAACGGAGACCCAGTACTTC. It yields the protein CATRRGTETQYF.

V and J are TRBV27 and TRBJ2-1; no firm D call. In germline, CDR1 is MNHEY, CDR2 SMNVEV (reference sequence). The CDR3 loop spans 15 amino acids. The V and J ends lost 5 bases and 0 bases respectively, with 11 bases between them. Here the CDR3 reads CASSTDASSYNEQFF. DNA of the CDR3: TGTGCCAGCAGTACCGATGCTAGCTCCTACAATGAGCAGTTCTTC.

The chain uses TRBV4-1 and TRBJ2-5; D possibly corresponds to TRBD1 (5 bases). V was shortened by 0 bases and J by 2 bases, with 10 bases between the two germline ends. Looked up from germline, CDR1 is MGHRA and CDR2 is YSYEKL. The CDR3 consists of 15 residues. CDR3 sequence (DNA): TGCGCCAGCAGCCAAGATTGGAGACAGCAAGAGACCCAGTACTTC. This translates into CASSQDWRQQETQYF.

The V gene is TRBV19, the J gene TRBJ2-2, with D perhaps TRBD2 (6 bases). This CDR3 is built from 18 residues. Looked up from germline, CDR1 is LNHDA and CDR2 is SQIVND (reference sequence). The ends were cut back, 4 bases at V and 5 bases at J, with 23 bases in the middle. The CDR3 sequence is CASSTEAYRVEGTGELFF. In DNA form, the CDR3 reads TGTGCCAGTAGTACAGAGGCGTATAGGGTGGAGGGGACCGGGGAGCTGTTTTTT.

This clone was observed once. This chain joins TRBV9 and TRBJ1-2; 9 bases map to TRBD1. This CDR3 has 15 residues. The germline V gene encodes CDR1 SGDLS and CDR2 YYNGEE. With V trimmed by 3 bases and J by 5 bases, 8 bases remained unmatched. The DNA of the CDR3 is TGTGCCAGCAGCGCAATAGGACAGGGGCTTTATGGCTACACCTTC. Its protein product is CASSAIGQGLYGYTF.

This sequence joins TRBV6-2 or TRBV6-3 and TRBJ2-2, with 7 bases aligning to TRBD1. V lost 5 bases, J lost 0 bases, and 3 bases stayed unmatched. The CDR3 runs to 15 residues. Looked up from germline, CDR1 is MNHEY and CDR2 is SVGEGT. The CDR3 DNA reads TGTGCCAGCAGTCTCCAGGGGGCGAACACCGGGGAGCTGTTTTTT. Translating gives CASSLQGANTGELFF.

The chain joins TRBV2 to TRBJ1-2; TRBD1 matches at 9 bases. V lost 6 bases to trimming and J lost 4 bases; unmatched junction nucleotides: 3. The CDR3 consists of 13 residues. Germline V gene sequence: CDR1 SNHLY, CDR2 FYNNEI. CDR3 DNA: TGTGCCAGCAGGGACAGGGGAAGCTATGGCTACACCTTC. It specifies CASRDRGSYGYTF.

The chain is built from TRBV6-1 and TRBJ1-2, with 9 bases aligning to TRBD1. The CDR3 is 18 residues long. V shed 2 bases, J shed 4 bases, and the junction held 14 bases outside the gene matches. CDR1 MNHNS and CDR2 SASEGT come from the germline V gene. The CDR3 DNA is TGTGCCAGCAGTGAAATCTCCTTCCGACAGGGGGGCTTCTATGGCTACACCTTC. It translates to CASSEISFRQGGFYGYTF.

This clone was seen a single time. The chain employs TRBV6-5 and TRBJ1-2, with a weak D call TRBD1 (5 bases). The germline CDR1 and CDR2 sequences are MNHEY and SVGAGI. The CDR3 has 13 amino acids. Trimming stripped 6 bases from V and 5 bases from J, with 13 bases between. The CDR3 loop is CASSRAGGYGYTF. CDR3 sequence (DNA): TGTGCCAGCAGCAGGGCGGGGGGTTATGGCTACACCTTC.

The chain carries TRBV2 and TRBJ2-1; the match to TRBD1 covers 10 bases. CDR1 is SNHLY, CDR2 FYNNEI, per germline. After removal of 6 bases from V and 3 bases from J, the junction contained 2 bases not matched to a gene. This CDR3 is built from 14 residues. This chain's CDR3 is CASRGTGDYNEQFF. CDR3 DNA sequence: TGTGCCAGCAGGGGGACAGGGGACTACAATGAGCAGTTCTTC.

This chain joins TRBV30 and TRBJ1-2; D unclear. In germline, CDR1 is GTSNPN, CDR2 SVGIG (reference sequence). The CDR3 length is 13 residues. V dropped 2 bases and J dropped 7 bases, with 14 bases sitting between them. Here the CDR3 reads CAWSSVPQVGYTF. The CDR3 DNA follows: TGTGCCTGGAGTTCAGTACCGCAAGTTGGCTACACCTTC.

This clone was found once. V is TRBV7-2 and J is TRBJ2-2, with 11 bases identical to TRBD1. With V trimmed by 5 bases and J by 8 bases, 4 bases remained unmatched. Germline CDR1 SGHTA, CDR2 FQGNSA. The CDR3 extends over 14 amino acids. The CDR3 region is CASSTGTGGGELFF. CDR3 bases: TGTGCCAGCAGCACCGGGACAGGGGGTGGGGAGCTGTTTTTT.

The chain couples TRBV29-1 to TRBJ1-2; TRBD1 matches at 7 bases. The germline V gene has CDR1 SQVTM and CDR2 ANQGSEA. V lost 6 bases and J lost 4; bases outside the gene matches: 8. This CDR3 region has 13 residues. The CDR3 spells CSVVKQGSYGYTF. The DNA of the CDR3 is TGCAGCGTGGTCAAACAGGGGTCCTATGGCTACACCTTC.

This clone has a single count. The V and J genes are TRBV15 and TRBJ1-2; D is possibly TRBD1 (5 bases). V dropped 3 bases and J dropped 3 bases, with 17 bases sitting between them. The CDR3 is 16 residues long. The germline CDR1 and CDR2 sequences are LNHNV and YYDKDF (reference sequence). The CDR3 here is CATSRIPSTDDYGYTF. CDR3 DNA sequence: TGTGCCACCAGCAGGATACCGTCGACAGACGACTATGGCTACACCTTC.

V usage is TRBV2 and J usage is TRBJ1-4; D uncertain. Germline lookup yields CDR1 SNHLY and CDR2 FYNNEI. Trimming took 6 bases from V and 3 from J, leaving 8 bases between them. This CDR3 has 13 amino acids. This chain's CDR3 is CASRQFSNEKLFF. The CDR3 region has the DNA TGTGCCAGCAGGCAGTTTTCTAATGAAAAACTGTTTTTT.

The chain joins TRBV10-3 to TRBJ1-1; D unclear. With 10 bases removed from V and 1 base from J, the gap between germline ends came to 10 bases. The CDR3 is 12 amino acids. Germline V CDR1 and CDR2: ENHRY, SYGVKD. Written as DNA, the CDR3 is TGTGCCAGCAGACTACAGAACACTGAAGCTTTCTTT. This codes for CASRLQNTEAFF.

CDR3 nucleotide sequence: TGTGCCAGCTCGACGAGGACAGGGGGAGGTTACACTGAAGCTTTCTTT. Encoded protein: CASSTRTGGGYTEAFF. The chain recombines TRBV18 with TRBJ1-1; TRBD1 matches 10 bases. The CDR3 contains 16 residues. V shed 6 bases and J 3 bases; nucleotides not matched to a gene: 10. Germline CDR1 reads KGHSH; CDR2 reads LQKENI.

The genes are TRBV4-3 and TRBJ2-3, with TRBD2 identical over 8 bases. In germline, CDR1 is LGHNA, CDR2 YSLEER. V lost 0 bases and J lost 4; bases outside the gene matches: 9. The length of the CDR3 is 17 residues. DNA for the CDR3: TGCGCCAGCAGCCAAGATTCACGGGGGGGCACCCCAGATACGCAGTATTTT. Encoded protein: CASSQDSRGGTPDTQYF.

With respect to this clone: An end of the junction differs from the germline gene, which may be a read error. This sequence joins TRBV11-1 and TRBJ1-1; 8 bases map to TRBD1. From germline, CDR1 is SGHAT and CDR2 FQDESV (reference sequence). CDR3 length equals 15 residues. The CDR3: CASSRSDRVNTEAFF. DNA of the CDR3: TGTGCCAGCAGCAGATCGGACAGGGTGAATACTGAAGCTTTCTTT.

The chain joins TRBV27 to TRBJ1-2, with D maybe TRBD1 (6 bases). This CDR3 is built from 14 residues. Germline values: CDR1 MNHEY, CDR2 SMNVEV (reference sequence). The V and J ends lost 6 bases and 2 bases respectively, with 13 bases between them. CDR3 nucleotide sequence: TGTGCCAGCAGCCCAACCAGGGGCAACTATGGCTACACCTTC. Translating it yields CASSPTRGNYGYTF.

This chain joins TRBV7-2 and TRBJ1-1; D possibly corresponds to TRBD1 (6 bases). CDR1 and CDR2 (germline): SGHTA, FQGNSA. V was pared by 2 bases and J by 7 bases, with 14 bases between. The CDR3 extends over 14 amino acids. Here the CDR3 reads CASSLSFRGGEAFF. In nucleotides, the CDR3 is TGTGCCAGCAGCTTATCTTTCAGAGGGGGTGAAGCTTTCTTT.

The chain links TRBV5-1 to TRBJ2-2, with 8 bases lining up with TRBD2. From germline, CDR1 is SGHRS and CDR2 YFSETQ. Trimming at V came to 5 bases and at J to 5 bases, leaving 5 bases not matched to a gene. CDR3 length: 14 residues. The CDR3 here is CASRSAGVTGELFF. Written as DNA, the CDR3 is TGCGCCAGCAGGTCAGCGGGGGTGACCGGGGAGCTGTTTTTT.

The V gene is TRBV18, the J gene TRBJ1-1, with no clear D. The CDR3 contains 14 residues. Germline V lookup: CDR1 KGHSH, CDR2 LQKENI. Trimming shortened V by 2 bases and J by 6 bases, and 13 bases separated the two germline ends. Here the CDR3 DNA reads TGTGCCAGCTCACCAACGGGGATTGATGCTGAAGCTTTCTTT. Its translation: CASSPTGIDAEAFF.